Each of the 11 T cell receptor beta chains below was sequenced from the same sample in a study of blood T cell repertoires in COVID-19 (dated by TCRdb to the early 2020s). Libraries were built with the immunoSEQ multiplex PCR assay. TCRdb took this table from immuneACCESS and kept in-frame rearrangements with V and J called. Such tables lack part of the clones; where checked against another copy, unresolved V genes explain under half of the gap, and the rest is unexplained. This sample holds approximately 270,000 clones; approximately 85% were observed only once. The top ten hold 0.87% of the sample. Sequencing input: peripheral blood. The receptors were gathered from a human donor with COVID-19, enrolled during active disease. The donor label of this sample is uncertain.

V is TRBV3-1 (or the pseudogene TRBV3-2) and J is TRBJ2-5; 10 bases match TRBD2. The CDR3 has 16 residues. Germline-derived CDR1 and CDR2 are LGHDT and YNNKEL (reference sequence). V dropped 1 base and J dropped 6; count of bases not matched to a gene: 8. CDR3 nucleotide sequence: TGTGCCAGCAGCCAAGGCCTAGCGGGAGAGAGGAAGACCCAGTACTTC. Its protein product is CASSQGLAGERKTQYF.

The chain uses TRBV9 and TRBJ2-3; D is unresolved. Germline CDR1 and CDR2: SGDLS and YYNGEE. The V end lost 0 bases, the J end lost 8 bases, and 13 bases lay between the germline ends. The CDR3 is 14 amino acids. CDR3 residues: CASSVADHSGTQYF. The CDR3 DNA is TGTGCCAGCAGCGTAGCCGATCACTCGGGTACGCAGTATTTT. Supplemented by reference TRBV9 and TRBJ2-3, the full variable domain reads DSGVTQTPKHLITATGQRVTLRCSPRSGDLSVYWYQQSLDQGLQFLIQYYNGEERAKGNILERFSAQQFPDLHSELNLSSLELGDSALYFCASSVADHSGTQYFGPGTRLTVL.

This clone was picked up one time. V is TRBV3-1 (or the pseudogene TRBV3-2) and J is TRBJ2-1; weak D call: TRBD2 (6 bases). This CDR3 contains 16 residues. CDR1 is LGHDT and CDR2 is YNNKEL in the germline V gene (reference sequence). V lost 3 bases, J lost 7 bases, and 19 bases lay in between. The CDR3 spells CASSHPEPGGSNEQFF. The CDR3 coding sequence is TGTGCCAGCAGCCATCCCGAGCCCGGGGGATCTAATGAGCAGTTCTTC.

The chain couples TRBV7-5 to TRBJ2-1; TRBD2 is taken as the D call from the table, unchecked against the DNA. TRBV7-5 is a known pseudogene. CDR3 size: 17 residues. Here the CDR3 reads CARPGTVGTSGTNEQFF. CDR3 DNA: TGTGCCAGGCCTGGAACGGTAGGGACTAGCGGAACGAATGAGCAGTTCTTC.

This clone appeared a few times. This chain joins TRBV14 and TRBJ2-7; D remains unclear. The CDR3 spans 13 residues. Trimming cost V 0 bases and J 6 bases, with 9 bases left between them. The germline CDR1 and CDR2 sequences are SGHDN and FVKESK. CDR3 sequence reads: CASSQDRSSEQYF. Here the CDR3 DNA reads TGTGCCAGCAGCCAAGACAGGTCTTCCGAGCAGTACTTC. The whole variable domain, filled in from reference TRBV14 and TRBJ2-7, reads EAGVTQFPSHSVIEKGQTVTLRCDPISGHDNLYWYRRVMGKEIKFLLHFVKESKQDESGMPNNRFLAERTGGTYSTLKVQPAELEDSGVYFCASSQDRSSEQYFGPGTRLTVT.

The rearrangement uses TRBV15 and TRBJ1-2, with D tentatively TRBD1 (6 bases). Germline loops: CDR1 LNHNV, CDR2 YYDKDF (reference sequence). V lost 2 bases and J lost 6, with 16 bases in between. The CDR3 runs 15 residues. The CDR3 here is CATSRLRTESNGYTF. The CDR3 region has the DNA TGTGCCACCAGCAGACTCCGGACAGAATCGAATGGCTACACCTTC.

The V gene is TRBV5-6, the J gene TRBJ2-5; possible D gene TRBD2, 6 bases. Trimming removed 4 bases at V and 3 bases at J, with 19 bases between. This CDR3 region has 16 residues. Germline V gives CDR1 SGHDT, CDR2 YYEEEE. In DNA form, the CDR3 reads TGTGCCAGCAGCCCCCCATTAGGAGGCGGGAAAGAGACCCAGTACTTC. Translation: CASSPPLGGGKETQYF.

The chain uses TRBV6-1 and TRBJ1-5, with D possibly TRBD1 on 5 matching bases. The V end was cut by 3 bases, the J end by 9 bases, with 15 bases between. Germline V lookup: CDR1 MNHNS, CDR2 SASEGT. This CDR3 spans 14 amino acids. The CDR3: CASSDRASGGPQHF. The CDR3 DNA sequence: TGTGCCAGCAGTGACCGCGCCTCCGGGGGGCCCCAGCATTTT.

The rearrangement uses TRBV4-1 and TRBJ1-5; D gene ambiguous. The CDR3 sequence is 17 residues long. Germline-derived CDR1 and CDR2 are MGHRA and YSYEKL. Trimming cost V 0 bases and J 0 bases, with 12 bases left between them. The CDR3 DNA is TGCGCCAGCAGCCAAGAGGACTACGGATATAGCAATCAGCCCCAGCATTTT. Translation gives CASSQEDYGYSNQPQHF.

V gene TRBV9 combines with J gene TRBJ2-4; D may be TRBD1 (6 bases). Germline V gene data show CDR1 as SGDLS and CDR2 as YYNGEE. The CDR3 has 14 amino acids. With 0 bases removed from V and 9 bases from J, the gap between germline ends came to 13 bases. CDR3 sequence (DNA): TGTGCCAGCAGCGTAGTTTCAGGGGAAGGCATTCAGTACTTC. Translated: CASSVVSGEGIQYF.

This chain joins TRBV23-1 and TRBJ2-7, with 13 bases fitting TRBD2. TRBV23-1 is an ORF, and what it does is uncertain. The CDR3 covers 21 residues. V trimming: 4 bases; J trimming: 0 bases; junction bases outside the gene matches: 18. The CDR3 loop is CASSPPPGLAGSNGPSYEQYF. CDR3 bases: TGCGCCAGCAGTCCTCCTCCGGGACTAGCGGGATCTAATGGGCCCTCCTACGAGCAGTACTTC.